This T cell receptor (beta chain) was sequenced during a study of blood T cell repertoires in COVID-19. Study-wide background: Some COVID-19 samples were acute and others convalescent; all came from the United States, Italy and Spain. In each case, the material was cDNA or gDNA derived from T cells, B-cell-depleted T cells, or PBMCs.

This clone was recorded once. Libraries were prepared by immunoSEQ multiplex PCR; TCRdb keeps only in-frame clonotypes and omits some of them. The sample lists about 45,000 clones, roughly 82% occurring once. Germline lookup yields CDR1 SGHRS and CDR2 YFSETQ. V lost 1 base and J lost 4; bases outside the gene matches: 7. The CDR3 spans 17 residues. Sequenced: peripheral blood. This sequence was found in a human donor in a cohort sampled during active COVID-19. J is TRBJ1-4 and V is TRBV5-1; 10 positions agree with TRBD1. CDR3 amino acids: CASSLPTGGLRNEKLFF. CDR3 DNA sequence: TGCGCCAGCAGCTTGCCGACAGGGGGCCTTCGTAATGAAAAACTGTTTTTT.